Shown below are 30 T cell receptor beta chains from a single sample sequenced in a study of cytomegalovirus exposure and HLA in healthy donors. The PCR made use of 60 Vbeta and 13 Jbeta primers. The repertoire was sequenced with immunoSEQ multiplex PCR; TCRdb's copy has only in-frame clones and lacks some. The sample carries some 180,000 clones, about 9% recorded once. Sequenced material: PBMCs. The source of these receptors is a woman aged 25 to 45 in good health and CMV-seropositive.

There are a few counts of this clone. The chain employs TRBV9 and TRBJ1-2, with D possibly matching TRBD1 (5 bases). The CDR3 consists of 13 residues. The germline CDR1 and CDR2 sequences are SGDLS and YYNGEE. V lost 4 bases, J lost 3 bases, and 10 bases lay in between. CDR3 DNA sequence: TGTGCCAGCAGCACCCAGGGTTACTATGGCTACACCTTC. Its protein is CASSTQGYYGYTF.

This clone showed up just a few times. The rearrangement links TRBV10-3 to TRBJ1-4, with D tentatively TRBD1 (6 bases). The germline V gene has CDR1 ENHRY and CDR2 SYGVKD. The CDR3 length is 15 residues. V was shortened by 1 base and J by 8 bases, with 14 bases between the two germline ends. In DNA, the CDR3 is TGTGCCATCAGTGAGTTTGGGGGGGCTGGGGAAAAACTGTTTTTT. Residues: CAISEFGGAGEKLFF.

The V and J genes are TRBV5-1 and TRBJ1-5; D uncertain. CDR3 length equals 13 residues. Germline CDR1 and CDR2: SGHRS and YFSETQ. The germline V and J ends were trimmed by 2 bases and 5 bases, with 8 bases remaining between them. CDR3 nucleotide sequence: TGCGCCAGCAGCTTCCGCGGAGATCAGCCCCAGCATTTT. This codes for CASSFRGDQPQHF.

The chain recombines TRBV18 with TRBJ2-1; 13 bases align to TRBD2. CDR1 KGHSH and CDR2 LQKENI come from the germline V gene. The length of the CDR3 is 15 residues. V lost 3 bases and J lost 5; bases outside the gene matches: 1. DNA for the CDR3: TGTGCCAGCTCACCTGGGACTAGCGGGAACAATGAGCAGTTCTTC. Amino acids: CASSPGTSGNNEQFF. The entire variable domain, with the rest obtained from reference TRBV18 and TRBJ2-1, is as follows: NAGVMQNPRHLVRRRGQEARLRCSPMKGHSHVYWYRQLPEEGLKFMVYLQKENIIDESGMPKERFSAEFPKEGPSILRIQQVVRGDSAAYFCASSPGTSGNNEQFFGPGTRLTVL.

This clone came up a few times. This chain links TRBV7-9 with TRBJ2-1; TRBD2 agrees at 7 bases. Germline assignment: CDR1 SEHNR and CDR2 FQNEAQ (reference sequence). This CDR3 region has 14 residues. Trimming removed 5 bases from V and 3 bases from J; junction bases left unmatched: 4. CDR3 sequence reads: CASSSPGGYNEQFF. The CDR3, as DNA: TGTGCCAGCAGCAGCCCGGGGGGCTACAATGAGCAGTTCTTC.

V and J are TRBV7-3 and TRBJ2-5; TRBD2 matches at 7 bases. The CDR3 contains 19 residues. The germline V gene has CDR1 SGHTA and CDR2 FQGTGA. The junction had 16 bases not matched to a gene; V was cut back by 1 base and J by 2 bases. The CDR3 spells CASSLSGGAGGGEQETQYF. Here the CDR3 DNA reads TGTGCCAGCAGCTTAAGCGGTGGGGCCGGCGGGGGTGAACAAGAGACCCAGTACTTC.

This clone was seen a handful of times. The chain employs TRBV5-8 and TRBJ1-2; the D is unclear. Germline V CDR1 and CDR2: SGHTS, YDEGEE. The germline V and J ends were trimmed by 0 bases and 8 bases, with 8 bases remaining between them. This CDR3 has 12 residues. The CDR3 sequence is CASSLGVNGYTF. Written as DNA, the CDR3 is TGTGCCAGCAGCTTGGGAGTGAACGGCTACACCTTC. Looking up the rest from reference TRBV5-8 and TRBJ1-2 gives the full variable domain: EAGVTQSPTHLIKTRGQQATLRCSPISGHTSVYWYQQALGLGLQFLLWYDEGEERNRGNFPPRFSGRQFPNYSSELNVNALELEDSALYLCASSLGVNGYTFGSGTRLTVV.

The chain carries TRBV11-2 and TRBJ1-2, with D possibly TRBD1 on 6 matching bases. There are 13 residues in the CDR3. V lost 5 bases to trimming and J lost 6 bases, with 13 bases between them. Per germline, CDR1 SGHAT and CDR2 FQNNGV. The CDR3: CASSVGSGDGYTF. CDR3 DNA: TGTGCCAGCAGCGTAGGTTCAGGGGATGGCTACACCTTC. Based on the CDR3 plus reference TRBV11-2 and TRBJ1-2, the full variable domain is EAGVAQSPRYKIIEKRQSVAFWCNPISGHATLYWYQQILGQGPKLLIQFQNNGVVDDSQLPKDRFSAERLKGVDSTLKIQPAKLEDSAVYLCASSVGSGDGYTFGSGTRLTVV.

This chain connects TRBV18 to TRBJ1-2; D remains unclear. Deletions cut 4 bases from V and 8 bases from J, with 20 bases between. Germline loops: CDR1 KGHSH, CDR2 LQKENI. The CDR3 contains 15 residues. In DNA, the CDR3 is TGTGCCAGCTCACAAGGCACCTTCGGGAGTGGCGGCTACACCTTC. It translates to CASSQGTFGSGGYTF.

This chain uses TRBV7-9 with TRBJ1-5; D may be TRBD1 (6 bases). The length of the CDR3 is 13 residues. V lost 1 base to trimming and J lost 6 bases, with 7 bases between them. The V gene's germline CDR1 is SEHNR and CDR2 FQNEAQ (reference sequence). The CDR3 nucleotides are TGTGCCAGCAGCTTAGGCAGGGGTCAGCCCCAGCATTTT. Translating gives CASSLGRGQPQHF.

The sample holds a few counts of this clone. The gene calls are TRBV11-2 and TRBJ2-1, with 9 nucleotides matching TRBD1. CDR1 is SGHAT and CDR2 is FQNNGV in the germline V gene. With V trimmed by 6 bases and J by 2 bases, 5 bases remained unmatched. This CDR3 has 15 amino acids. The CDR3 region is CASRTGGATYNEQFF. The CDR3 nucleotides read TGTGCCAGCAGAACAGGGGGCGCGACCTACAATGAGCAGTTCTTC.

The table lists this clone with a few counts. The chain joins TRBV7-2 to TRBJ2-7; D is unresolved. The length of the CDR3 is 13 residues. The V end was cut by 0 bases, the J end by 4 bases, with 7 bases between. Germline CDR1 SGHTA, CDR2 FQGNSA. The CDR3 reads CASSLAGRYEQYF. For the CDR3, the DNA is TGTGCCAGCAGCTTAGCTGGCAGATACGAGCAGTACTTC.

V usage is TRBV19 and J usage is TRBJ1-2; D unclear. The CDR3 is 13 amino acids. The V gene's germline CDR1 is LNHDA and CDR2 SQIVND (reference sequence). Trimming shortened V by 8 bases and J by 0 bases, and 10 bases separated the two germline ends. CDR3 region: CASRYGSNYGYTF. CDR3 in DNA: TGTGCCAGTCGCTACGGGTCTAACTATGGCTACACCTTC. Supplemented by reference TRBV19 and TRBJ1-2, the full variable domain reads DGGITQSPKYLFRKEGQNVTLSCEQNLNHDAMYWYRQDPGQGLRLIYYSQIVNDFQKGDIAEGYSVSREKKESFPLTVTSAQKNPTAFYLCASRYGSNYGYTFGSGTRLTVV.

This clone has a handful of counts. The V gene is TRBV4-1, the J gene TRBJ1-5; no clear D gene. Germline CDR1 is MGHRA and CDR2 is YSYEKL. With 0 bases removed from V and 6 bases from J, the gap between germline ends came to 12 bases. The CDR3 has 15 residues. CDR3 sequence: CASSQDPSGGQPQHF. CDR3 nucleotide sequence: TGCGCCAGCAGCCAAGATCCTTCCGGCGGTCAGCCCCAGCATTTT.

A few counts support this clone. The chain joins TRBV9 to TRBJ1-1; D is perhaps TRBD1 (5 bases). CDR3 size: 14 residues. V lost 3 bases and J 2 bases, leaving 11 bases between the germline ends. CDR1 SGDLS and CDR2 YYNGEE come from the germline V gene. Here the CDR3 reads CASSETEPNTEAFF. The CDR3 nucleotides are TGTGCCAGCAGCGAGACAGAACCTAACACTGAAGCTTTCTTT.

The chain joins TRBV6-5 to TRBJ1-2, with TRBD1 as a possible D gene (5 bases). The V gene's germline CDR1 is MNHEY and CDR2 SVGAGI. This CDR3 comprises 15 residues. Trimming left V 0 bases short and J 4 bases short, with 12 bases between. The CDR3 reads CASSYSRGVTYGYTF. CDR3 coding DNA: TGTGCCAGCAGTTACTCAAGGGGTGTTACCTATGGCTACACCTTC.

The chain couples TRBV5-1 to TRBJ2-7, with D tentatively TRBD1 (6 bases). This CDR3 contains 12 residues. Trimming pared 4 bases from V and 7 bases from J, leaving 12 bases between. Germline V CDR1 and CDR2: SGHRS, YFSETQ. In DNA form, the CDR3 reads TGCGCCAGCAGCGGGGGCTGGGATGAGCAGTACTTC. Encoded protein: CASSGGWDEQYF.

The chain links TRBV19 to TRBJ1-1; a weak D match, TRBD1 (5 bases). V lost 2 bases to trimming and J lost 3 bases, with 7 bases between them. Germline CDR1 LNHDA, CDR2 SQIVND (reference sequence). The CDR3 consists of 13 residues. For the CDR3, the DNA is TGTGCCAGTAGTATACAGGGTTACACTGAAGCTTTCTTT. Protein: CASSIQGYTEAFF. The complete variable domain, with remaining parts taken from reference TRBV19 and TRBJ1-1, reads DGGITQSPKYLFRKEGQNVTLSCEQNLNHDAMYWYRQDPGQGLRLIYYSQIVNDFQKGDIAEGYSVSREKKESFPLTVTSAQKNPTAFYLCASSIQGYTEAFFGQGTRLTVV.

In its sample, this clone was seen a few times. The chain employs TRBV7-8 and TRBJ2-1; D unresolved. V gave up 1 base and J gave up 14 bases, with 15 bases separating them. Germline V gene sequence: CDR1 SGHVS, CDR2 FQNEAQ. The CDR3 contains 13 residues. The CDR3 DNA is TGTGCCAGCAGCTTAGAATCGGGTCCAGAGGAGTTCTTC. It yields the protein CASSLESGPEEFF.

This clone came up a few times. The sample carries other DNA sequences with the same CDR3. The V gene is TRBV4-1, the J gene TRBJ2-7; D uncertain. Between the trimmed V and J ends, which lost 0 bases and 11 bases, there was a span of 17 bases. This CDR3 is built from 14 residues. Germline V gives CDR1 MGHRA, CDR2 YSYEKL. The CDR3 DNA reads TGCGCCAGCAGCCAAGATCCAACTACTTACGCGGAGTACTTC. It translates to CASSQDPTTYAEYF.

In this sample, this clone turned up a few times. The V call is TRBV6-5, the J call TRBJ2-4; TRBD1 is a possible D gene (5 bases). In germline, CDR1 is MNHEY, CDR2 SVGAGI. The CDR3 is 11 amino acids. Trimming removed 2 bases from V and 14 bases from J, with 10 bases in between. The CDR3 nucleotides read TGTGCCAGCAGTTACCAGGGTCGAGAGTACTTC. This sequence encodes CASSYQGREYF.

The rearrangement links TRBV10-3 to TRBJ2-5; tentative D call: TRBD1 (6 bases). Trimming pared 6 bases from V and 2 bases from J, leaving 16 bases between. Germline assignment: CDR1 ENHRY and CDR2 SYGVKD. CDR3 length: 15 amino acids. CDR3 protein: CAIRSDGGGQETQYF. CDR3 nucleotides: TGTGCCATCAGATCGGATGGGGGCGGACAAGAGACCCAGTACTTC.

V and J are TRBV7-6 and TRBJ2-2, with 12 bases matching TRBD2. The ends lost 4 bases at V and 7 bases at J; junction bases unmatched: 7. Germline V gene data show CDR1 as SGHVS and CDR2 as FNYEAQ. The CDR3 runs 16 residues. In nucleotides, the CDR3 is TGTGCCAGCAGCTCCCTAGCGGGAGGGCCTAACGGGGAGCTGTTTTTT. It codes for CASSSLAGGPNGELFF. The full variable domain, with the rest looked up from reference TRBV7-6 and TRBJ2-2, is GAGVSQSPRYKVTKRGQDVALRCDPISGHVSLYWYRQALGQGPEFLTYFNYEAQQDKSGLPNDRFSAERPEGSISTLTIQRTEQRDSAMYRCASSSLAGGPNGELFFGEGSRLTVL.

This clone appeared a few times. The V and J genes are TRBV21-1 and TRBJ2-1; the table's D gene call, TRBD1, was not cross checked with the DNA. TRBV21-1 is labeled a pseudogene. The CDR3 is 15 residues long. CDR3 amino acids: CASSPRQGAQNEQFF. The CDR3, as DNA: TGTGCCAGCAGCCCGCGACAGGGGGCTCAGAATGAGCAGTTCTTC.

Only a few counts were recorded for this clone. The V call is TRBV19, the J call TRBJ2-1, with 10 nucleotides matching TRBD2. Germline CDR1 LNHDA, CDR2 SQIVND (reference sequence). V lost 1 base, J lost 9 bases, and 15 bases stayed unmatched. The length of the CDR3 is 18 residues. The DNA of the CDR3 is TGTGCCAGTAGTATAGTCCCTAGCGGGAGTAAGATTGGCAGTGAGCAGTTCTTC. As protein: CASSIVPSGSKIGSEQFF.

The chain recombines TRBV30 with TRBJ2-2; D unresolved. Germline V gene lookup returns CDR1 GTSNPN and CDR2 SVGIG (reference sequence). The CDR3 loop spans 15 amino acids. V lost 6 bases to trimming and J lost 2 bases, with 16 bases between them. CDR3 sequence: CACYDGYSNTGELFF. The CDR3 DNA reads TGTGCCTGTTACGACGGGTATTCAAACACCGGGGAGCTGTTTTTT.

This clone has only a few counts. The J gene is TRBJ1-5, the V gene TRBV2; D may be TRBD1 (5 bases). The CDR3 consists of 12 residues. With 7 bases removed from V and 4 bases from J, the gap between germline ends came to 8 bases. Germline assignment: CDR1 SNHLY and CDR2 FYNNEI. CDR3 bases: TGTGCCAGCACGGGGGATAATCAGCCCCAGCATTTT. Its translation: CASTGDNQPQHF.

This clone was counted between two and nine times. The chain uses TRBV29-1 and TRBJ2-1; possibly TRBD1 for D (6 bases). From germline, CDR1 is SQVTM and CDR2 ANQGSEA. The CDR3 is 15 residues long. The ends were cut back, 3 bases at V and 0 bases at J, with 12 bases in the middle. The DNA for the CDR3 is TGCAGCGTTGATAAAGGACAGAGCTCCTACAATGAGCAGTTCTTC. Amino acid sequence: CSVDKGQSSYNEQFF.

The V call is TRBV27, the J call TRBJ2-2, with D unresolved. Germline V gene sequence: CDR1 MNHEY, CDR2 SMNVEV (reference sequence). The V gene lost 6 bases and the J gene lost 2 bases, with 16 bases spanning the gap. CDR3 length: 16 amino acids. CDR3: CASRPGPQLNTGELFF. CDR3 nucleotide sequence: TGTGCCAGCAGACCGGGTCCTCAGTTAAACACCGGGGAGCTGTTTTTT.

The chain uses TRBV5-5 and TRBJ2-5; 8 bases fit TRBD1. Germline trimming cut 3 bases from V and 4 bases from J; bases unmatched to any gene: 14. Germline CDR1 SGHKS, CDR2 YYEKEE (reference sequence). CDR3 length: 17 amino acids. DNA for the CDR3: TGTGCCAGCAGCTCGCGATATCAGGGGGCCCGGCCAGAGACCCAGTACTTC. This translates into CASSSRYQGARPETQYF. The whole variable domain, filled in from reference TRBV5-5 and TRBJ2-5, reads DAGVTQSPTHLIKTRGQQVTLRCSPISGHKSVSWYQQVLGQGPQFIFQYYEKEERGRGNFPDRFSARQFPNYSSELNVNALLLGDSALYLCASSSRYQGARPETQYFGPGTRLLVL.